This is a list of T cell receptor beta chains from one sample in a study of naive and memory T cell subsets. Each CDR3 protein gets one entry after TCRdb re-called the UMI-ligation and nested PCR reads with MiXCR. In the table there are 99,000 or so distinct CDR3 sequences, roughly 15% of which are singletons. Sequenced: naive CD8+ T cells from blood. These TCRs come from a human donor in good health. Both conserved end residues are part of each CDR3. The D gene is left open where the match is weak. The size of a clone is reported for some rows only, either as once, few or many, or as a class for expanded clones.

size: -
V: TRBV20-1
J: TRBJ2-3
D: -
DNA: TGCAGTGCTAGAGATCGCCTACCTATGCAGTATTTT
CDR3: CSARDRLPMQYF

size: few
V: TRBV12-3/TRBV12-4
J: TRBJ2-4
D: -
DNA: TGTGCCAGCAGCTCTACGACCCCAAGAGCCAAAAACATTCAGTACTTC
CDR3: CASSSTTPRAKNIQYF

size: many
V: TRBV12-3/TRBV12-4
J: TRBJ2-3
D: -
DNA: TGTGCCAGCAGTTTAGCGCTCTTCTCTCGGGATACGCAGTATTTT
CDR3: CASSLALFSRDTQYF

size: -
V: TRBV5-1
J: TRBJ2-3
D: -
DNA: TGCGCCAGCAGCACAGGGACACTTAGCACAGATACGCAGTATTTT
CDR3: CASSTGTLSTDTQYF

size: few
V: TRBV7-8
J: TRBJ2-7
D: -
DNA: TGTGCCAGCAGCCCCGCAGTCGACGAGCAGTACTTC
CDR3: CASSPAVDEQYF

size: -
V: TRBV13
J: TRBJ1-2
D: -
DNA: TGTGCCAGCAGCTTTGGAAGAAAGGATGGCTACACCTTC
CDR3: CASSFGRKDGYTF

size: -
V: TRBV7-9
J: TRBJ2-5
D: -
DNA: TGTGCCAGCAGCCCTAGGCAGGGTGGAGAGACCCAGTACTTC
CDR3: CASSPRQGGETQYF

size: -
V: TRBV27
J: TRBJ2-1
D: TRBD1
DNA: TGTGCCAGCAGGCTACAGGGGATGGGATACAATGAGCAGTTCTTC
CDR3: CASRLQGMGYNEQFF

size: -
V: TRBV6-6
J: TRBJ1-1
D: -
DNA: TGTGCCAGCATCCCCGTATTGAACACTGAAGCTTTCTTT
CDR3: CASIPVLNTEAFF

size: many
V: TRBV13
J: TRBJ1-2
D: -
DNA: TGTGCCAGCAGCTTAAGCGAACCTAACTATGGCTACACCTTC
CDR3: CASSLSEPNYGYTF

size: many
V: TRBV27
J: TRBJ2-7
D: -
DNA: TGTGCCAGCAGCTCGGGGGTCAGCGAGTGGTCCGAGCAGTACTTC
CDR3: CASSSGVSEWSEQYF

size: many
V: TRBV12-3/TRBV12-4
J: TRBJ1-3
D: -
DNA: TGTGCCAGCAGTCCCGGTAACACCATATATTTT
CDR3: CASSPGNTIYF

size: -
V: TRBV6-1
J: TRBJ2-4
D: -
DNA: TGTGCCAGCAGTGTCGCGGGTTCGGCTTTAGCCAAAAACATTCAGTACTTC
CDR3: CASSVAGSALAKNIQYF

size: -
V: TRBV24-1
J: TRBJ2-5
D: -
DNA: TGTGCCACCAGTGAACCGGGACTCCAAGAGACCCAGTACTTC
CDR3: CATSEPGLQETQYF

size: few
V: TRBV5-1
J: TRBJ2-5
D: -
DNA: TGCGCCAGCAGCTTGGGGAGGGGTAACCAAGAGACCCAGTACTTC
CDR3: CASSLGRGNQETQYF

size: many
V: TRBV12-3/TRBV12-4
J: TRBJ2-1
D: -
DNA: TGTGCCGGACCGCAGAGGCGAGCCTACTGGCCGAGGAGCTCCTACAATGAGCAGTTCTTC
CDR3: CAGPQRRAYWPRSSYNEQFF

size: few
V: TRBV20-1
J: TRBJ1-2
D: -
DNA: TGCAGTGTGTTTCGGGGCAGCCTAGGGGAAAACTATGGCTACACCTTC
CDR3: CSVFRGSLGENYGYTF

size: -
V: TRBV5-1
J: TRBJ2-7
D: -
DNA: TGCGCCAGCAGCTCCTCCGGGGAGGTTACAAGCTCCTACGAGCAGTACTTC
CDR3: CASSSSGEVTSSYEQYF

size: -
V: TRBV4-3
J: TRBJ2-2
D: -
DNA: TGCGCCAGCAGCTCCTTTTCCTCGGGGACCACCGGGGAGCTGTTTTTT
CDR3: CASSSFSSGTTGELFF

size: many
V: TRBV5-6
J: TRBJ2-1
D: -
DNA: TGTGCCAGCAGCTTGCCGGGGTCCTACAATGAGCAGTTCTTC
CDR3: CASSLPGSYNEQFF

size: few
V: TRBV7-9
J: TRBJ1-5
D: -
DNA: TGTGCCAGCAGCTTTTCGGAAGATCAGCCCCAGCATTTT
CDR3: CASSFSEDQPQHF

size: few
V: TRBV12-3/TRBV12-4
J: TRBJ1-5
D: -
DNA: TGTGCCAGCAGTTTAGGGGCGCTCCATAGCAATCAGCCCCAGCATTTT
CDR3: CASSLGALHSNQPQHF

size: many
V: TRBV6-6
J: TRBJ2-7
D: -
DNA: TGTGCCAGCAGTTACGGTATGGGTGGGGGGTACGAGCAGTACTTC
CDR3: CASSYGMGGGYEQYF

size: few
V: TRBV4-1
J: TRBJ2-3
D: -
DNA: TGCGCCAGCAGCCAAGGGCCAGTTAGCACAGATACGCAGTATTTT
CDR3: CASSQGPVSTDTQYF

size: many
V: TRBV4-3
J: TRBJ1-2
D: -
DNA: TGCGCCAGCAGCGGGGCGGTGGCTGGCTACACCTTC
CDR3: CASSGAVAGYTF

size: -
V: TRBV12-3/TRBV12-4
J: TRBJ1-1
D: -
DNA: TGTGCCAGCAGTCTCCTAGACGGACTGAACACTGAAGCTTTCTTT
CDR3: CASSLLDGLNTEAFF

size: many
V: TRBV4-3
J: TRBJ1-1
D: -
DNA: TGCGCCAGCAGCCAAGATAAGGTAACTGAAGCTTTCTTT
CDR3: CASSQDKVTEAFF

size: many
V: TRBV12-5
J: TRBJ1-1
D: TRBD1
DNA: TGTGCTAGTGGTTCACCGACAGGGAGCACTGAAGCTTTCTTT
CDR3: CASGSPTGSTEAFF

size: few
V: TRBV7-9
J: TRBJ2-2
D: -
DNA: TGTGCCAGCAGCGAGGGACCGTTGCACACCGGGGAGCTGTTTTTT
CDR3: CASSEGPLHTGELFF

size: once
V: TRBV4-2
J: TRBJ2-1
D: -
DNA: TGTGCCAGCAGCCACCCCGGGACCGACTGGGGTGAGCAGTTCTTC
CDR3: CASSHPGTDWGEQFF

size: few
V: TRBV19
J: TRBJ2-1
D: TRBD2
DNA: TGTGCCAGTAGTTCACAGACTAGCGGGGGTTTCTATGAGCAGTTCTTC
CDR3: CASSSQTSGGFYEQFF

size: few
V: TRBV21-1
J: TRBJ1-1
D: -
DNA: TGTGCCAGCAGAAGACAAGGAGCTTTCTTT
CDR3: CASRRQGAFF

size: many
V: TRBV5-6
J: TRBJ2-7
D: -
DNA: TGTGCCAGCAGCGAGAGCGTTGAGATCCTCCTCGACGAGCAGTACTTC
CDR3: CASSESVEILLDEQYF

size: -
V: TRBV14
J: TRBJ2-1
D: -
DNA: TGTGCCAGCAGCCTAGTCCCAGGAGGGCGTTTGGATGAGCAGTTCTTC
CDR3: CASSLVPGGRLDEQFF

size: -
V: TRBV5-4
J: TRBJ2-5
D: TRBD2
DNA: TGTGCCAGCAGCTCGCCGGGACTAGCGGTCCAAGAGACCCAGTACTTC
CDR3: CASSSPGLAVQETQYF

size: -
V: TRBV7-3
J: TRBJ1-1
D: -
DNA: TGTGCCAGCAGCCCTGGAATGAACACTGAAGCTTTCTTT
CDR3: CASSPGMNTEAFF

size: few
V: TRBV4-2
J: TRBJ2-1
D: TRBD2
DNA: TGTGCCAGCAGCCAAGTTCCTAGCGGCAGCTCCTACAATGAGCAGTTCTTC
CDR3: CASSQVPSGSSYNEQFF

size: few
V: TRBV10-3
J: TRBJ2-7
D: TRBD1
DNA: TGTGCCATCAGTGACCCGGGACAGACCTACGAGCAGTACTTC
CDR3: CAISDPGQTYEQYF

size: few
V: TRBV5-6
J: TRBJ1-1
D: -
DNA: TGTGCCAGCAACGTGGGAGGAGCGACTGAAGCTTTCTTT
CDR3: CASNVGGATEAFF

size: few
V: TRBV30
J: TRBJ2-1
D: TRBD1
DNA: TGTGCCTGGAGTTCCACAGGGGGCAATCCGTTCTTC
CDR3: CAWSSTGGNPFF

size: -
V: TRBV6-6
J: TRBJ2-1
D: -
DNA: TGTGCCAGCAGTTACAAGGATGAGCAGTTCTTC
CDR3: CASSYKDEQFF

size: few
V: TRBV2
J: TRBJ2-3
D: -
DNA: TGTGCCAGCAGCGGGTGGGGCGGGGAAGCCGGAGACCGTAGCACAGATACGCAGTATTTT
CDR3: CASSGWGGEAGDRSTDTQYF

size: -
V: TRBV7-8
J: TRBJ1-1
D: -
DNA: TGTGCCAGCAGCTTTTTGACCGCGAACACTGAAGCTTTCTTT
CDR3: CASSFLTANTEAFF

size: -
V: TRBV6-5
J: TRBJ2-7
D: TRBD1
DNA: TGTGCCAGCAGTTACATGGGACAGGGGGTCTGGGAGCAGTACTTC
CDR3: CASSYMGQGVWEQYF

size: -
V: TRBV28
J: TRBJ1-5
D: TRBD1
DNA: TGTGCCAGCACCATAGGACAGGGGTTCAATCAGCCCCAGCATTTT
CDR3: CASTIGQGFNQPQHF

size: few
V: TRBV15
J: TRBJ1-1
D: TRBD1
DNA: TGTGCCACCAGCAGCAGGACAGGGGATGAAGCTTTCTTT
CDR3: CATSSRTGDEAFF

size: -
V: TRBV4-3
J: TRBJ2-3
D: -
DNA: TGCGCCAGCAGCCAAGATCGGGCTAGCACAGATACGCAGTATTTT
CDR3: CASSQDRASTDTQYF

size: few
V: TRBV12-3/TRBV12-4
J: TRBJ2-1
D: -
DNA: TGTGCCAGCACAACGACCTGGGTAGCGAACGACGATGAGCAGTTCTTC
CDR3: CASTTTWVANDDEQFF

size: -
V: TRBV5-1
J: TRBJ2-7
D: -
DNA: TGCGCCAGCAGCTTAGACAGCGAGGGCTACGAGCAGTACTTC
CDR3: CASSLDSEGYEQYF

size: -
V: TRBV29-1
J: TRBJ2-2
D: -
DNA: TGCAGCGTTGAAGATGGGGCTGGCGGGGAGCTGTTTTTT
CDR3: CSVEDGAGGELFF

size: -
V: TRBV2
J: TRBJ2-7
D: -
DNA: TGTGCCAGCAGGCCAACCGGGACCGTGTACGAGCAGTACTTC
CDR3: CASRPTGTVYEQYF

size: many
V: TRBV4-3
J: TRBJ2-3
D: -
DNA: TGCGCCAGCAGCCCCGCGGGCCCCGGAGATACGCAGTATTTT
CDR3: CASSPAGPGDTQYF

size: many
V: TRBV27
J: TRBJ2-6
D: -
DNA: TGTGCCAGCAGGGACAGAAACTCTGGGGCCAACGTCCTGACTTTC
CDR3: CASRDRNSGANVLTF

size: few
V: TRBV7-9
J: TRBJ2-1
D: -
DNA: TGTGTAACGGGATACAATGAGCAGTTCTTC
CDR3: CVTGYNEQFF

size: many
V: TRBV7-6
J: TRBJ1-1
D: -
DNA: TGTGCCAGCAGCCCACTTAAACCGTACACTGAAGCTTTCTTT
CDR3: CASSPLKPYTEAFF